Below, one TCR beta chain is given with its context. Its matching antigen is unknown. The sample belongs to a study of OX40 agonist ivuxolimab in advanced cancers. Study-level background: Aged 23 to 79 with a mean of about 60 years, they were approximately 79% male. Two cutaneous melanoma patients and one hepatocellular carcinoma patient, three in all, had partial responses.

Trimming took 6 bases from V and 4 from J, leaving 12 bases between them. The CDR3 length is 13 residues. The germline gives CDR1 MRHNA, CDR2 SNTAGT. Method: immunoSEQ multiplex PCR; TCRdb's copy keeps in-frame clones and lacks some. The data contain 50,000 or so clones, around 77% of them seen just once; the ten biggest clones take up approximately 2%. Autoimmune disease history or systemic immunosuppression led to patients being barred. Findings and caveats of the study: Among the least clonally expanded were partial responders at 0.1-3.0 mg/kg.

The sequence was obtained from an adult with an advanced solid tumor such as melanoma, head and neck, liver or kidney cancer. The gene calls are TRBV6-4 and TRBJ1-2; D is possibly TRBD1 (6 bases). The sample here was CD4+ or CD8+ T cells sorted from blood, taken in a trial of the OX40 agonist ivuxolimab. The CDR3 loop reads CASSPQGGYGYTF. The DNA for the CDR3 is TGTGCCAGCAGCCCACAGGGCGGCTATGGCTACACCTTC.